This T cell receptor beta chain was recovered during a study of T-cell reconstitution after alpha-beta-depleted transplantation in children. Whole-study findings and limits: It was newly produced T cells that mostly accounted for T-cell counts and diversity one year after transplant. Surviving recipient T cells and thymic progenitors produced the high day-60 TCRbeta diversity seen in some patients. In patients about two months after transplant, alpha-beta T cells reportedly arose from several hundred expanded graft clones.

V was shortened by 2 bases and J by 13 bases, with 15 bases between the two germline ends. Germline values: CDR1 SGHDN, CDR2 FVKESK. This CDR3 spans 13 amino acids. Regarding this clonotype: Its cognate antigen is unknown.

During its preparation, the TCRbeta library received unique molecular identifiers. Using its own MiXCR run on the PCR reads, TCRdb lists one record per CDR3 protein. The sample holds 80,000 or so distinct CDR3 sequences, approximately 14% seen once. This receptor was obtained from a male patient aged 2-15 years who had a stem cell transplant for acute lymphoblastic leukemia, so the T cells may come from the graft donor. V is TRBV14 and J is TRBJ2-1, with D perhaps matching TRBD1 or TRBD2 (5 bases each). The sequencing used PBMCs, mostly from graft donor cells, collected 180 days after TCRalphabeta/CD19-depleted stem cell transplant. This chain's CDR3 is CASSQRLRDPQFF. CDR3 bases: TGTGCCAGCAGCCAAAGGTTAAGGGACCCTCAGTTCTTC.